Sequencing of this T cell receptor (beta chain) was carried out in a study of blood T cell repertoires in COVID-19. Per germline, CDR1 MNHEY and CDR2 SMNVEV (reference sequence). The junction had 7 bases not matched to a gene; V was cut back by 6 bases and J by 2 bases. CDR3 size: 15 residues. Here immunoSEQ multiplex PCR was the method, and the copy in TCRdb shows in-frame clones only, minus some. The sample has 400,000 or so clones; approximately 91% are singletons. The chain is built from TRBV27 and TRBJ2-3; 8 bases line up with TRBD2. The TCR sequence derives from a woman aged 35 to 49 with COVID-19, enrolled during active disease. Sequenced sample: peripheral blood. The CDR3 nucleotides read TGTGCCAGCAGGCCTACTAGCGGCTACACAGATACGCAGTATTTT. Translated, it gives CASRPTSGYTDTQYF.